One and the same sample provided the 12 T cell receptor beta chains below, sequenced in a study of identical twins' blood T cells. TCRdb called the 5' RACE reads again in MiXCR, with one record for every CDR3 protein. Of 350,000 to 400,000 distinct CDR3 sequences listed, 28% are singletons. The sequencing sample was made of PBMCs. The receptor set was obtained from a woman aged 18 to 50 in good health.

The CDR3 spells CASSVDERDSYEQYF. For the CDR3, the DNA is TGTGCCAGCAGCGTAGACGAGCGGGACTCCTACGAGCAGTACTTC. The chain couples TRBV9 to TRBJ2-7; 7 bases agree with TRBD2. Losses at the gene ends were 0 bases for V and 0 bases for J; bases not matched to a gene: 3. CDR3 length: 15 amino acids. Germline V gene sequence: CDR1 SGDLS, CDR2 YYNGEE.

This clonotype was observed a handful of times. The chain employs TRBV7-2 and TRBJ2-7; 7 bases are a match to TRBD2. V trimming: 3 bases; J trimming: 6 bases; junction bases outside the gene matches: 8. Germline V gene lookup returns CDR1 SGHTA and CDR2 FQGNSA. The CDR3 has 14 residues. The CDR3 sequence is CASSLRRERIEQYF. In DNA form, the CDR3 reads TGTGCCAGCAGCTTGAGGCGGGAGAGGATCGAGCAGTACTTC.

Note on this clonotype: The junction departs from the called germline gene at one end, perhaps through a read error. The chain is built from TRBV4-2 and TRBJ1-1, with 10 nucleotides matching TRBD1. This CDR3 contains 17 residues. Germline V gene sequence: CDR1 LGHNA, CDR2 YNFKEQ. The CDR3 loop reads CASRQFGTGVGNTEAFF. The DNA for the CDR3 is TGTGCCAGCCGCCAATTTGGGACAGGGGTAGGAAACACTGAAGCTTTCTTT.

This clonotype was seen a handful of times. The chain couples TRBV29-1 to TRBJ2-7; a possible D gene is TRBD1 (6 bases). V gave up 8 bases and J gave up 3 bases, with 14 bases separating them. The CDR3 totals 12 residues. The germline gives CDR1 SQVTM, CDR2 ANQGSEA. The CDR3: CSTKDSFYEQYF. The CDR3 DNA is TGCAGCACCAAGGACAGTTTCTACGAGCAGTACTTC.

This clonotype was picked up a small number of times. The chain combines TRBV7-8 with TRBJ1-3; TRBD1 might be the D (5 bases). V was pared by 5 bases and J by 0 bases, with 11 bases between. CDR1 is SGHVS, CDR2 FQNEAQ, per germline. The CDR3 runs to 15 residues. The CDR3 region has the DNA TGTGCCAGCAGCGAGCAGGGAAACTCTGGAAACACCATATATTTT. Translating gives CASSEQGNSGNTIYF.

This rearrangement joins TRBV20-1 to TRBJ1-4; 7 bases match TRBD1. Germline loops: CDR1 DFQATT, CDR2 SNEGSKA (reference sequence). This CDR3 spans 15 amino acids. V was pared by 0 bases and J by 8 bases, with 9 bases of the junction left unmatched. CDR3 sequence: CSARDPTGVEEKLFF. CDR3 coding DNA: TGCAGTGCTAGAGATCCCACAGGGGTAGAGGAAAAACTGTTTTTT.

A single count supports this clonotype. This chain connects TRBV4-3 to TRBJ2-3; weak D call: TRBD1 (6 bases). The germline V gene has CDR1 LGHNA and CDR2 YSLEER. CDR3 length: 14 residues. The V and J ends lost 1 base and 10 bases respectively, with 15 bases between them. The CDR3 nucleotides are TGCGCCAGCAGCCAAGGTCTAAGAACAGGGTCGCAGTATTTT. This gives the protein CASSQGLRTGSQYF.

This clonotype was seen more than once but under ten times. This chain uses TRBV5-6 with TRBJ2-7; TRBD2 aligns across 10 bases. J was trimmed by 3 bases and V by 2 bases; bases with no gene match: 2. CDR1 is SGHDT and CDR2 is YYEEEE in the germline V gene. The CDR3 is 14 amino acids. CDR3 DNA: TGTGCCAGCAGCTTAAGGACTAGCGGCTACGAGCAGTACTTC. Translation gives CASSLRTSGYEQYF.

The table lists this clonotype with a few counts. The CDR3 does not close with the conserved phenylalanine or tryptophan, likely indicating a read error. The V gene is TRBV9, the J gene TRBJ1-1, with 9 nucleotides matching TRBD1. The CDR3 sequence is 13 residues long. The ends lost 3 bases at V and 7 bases at J; junction bases unmatched: 4. Germline CDR1 reads SGDLS; CDR2 reads YYNGEE. The CDR3 loop is CASSGPDRGEAFL. Written as DNA, the CDR3 is TGTGCCAGCAGCGGGCCGGACAGGGGTGAAGCTTTCCTT.

V usage is TRBV20-1 and J usage is TRBJ2-1; TRBD2 agrees at 12 bases. V trimming: 4 bases; J trimming: 10 bases; junction bases outside the gene matches: 5. Germline CDR1 and CDR2: DFQATT and SNEGSKA (reference sequence). This CDR3 has 13 amino acids. The CDR3 spells CSATSGRAGEQFF. Here the CDR3 DNA reads TGCAGTGCTACTAGCGGGAGGGCTGGGGAGCAGTTCTTC.

The chain combines TRBV25-1 with TRBJ1-2, with 10 bases matching TRBD1. Germline CDR1 reads MGHDK; CDR2 reads SYGVNS. V lost 2 bases and J lost 6; bases outside the gene matches: 6. The CDR3 extends over 15 amino acids. This chain's CDR3 is CASSERKGQGNGYTF. Here the CDR3 DNA reads TGTGCCAGCAGTGAACGTAAGGGACAGGGGAATGGCTACACCTTC.

This clonotype was seen more than once but under ten times. This sequence joins TRBV5-6 and TRBJ1-1; TRBD1 agrees at 7 bases. Germline CDR1 is SGHDT and CDR2 is YYEEEE. There are 14 residues in the CDR3. The V and J ends lost 3 bases and 4 bases, in that order; junction bases with no gene match: 6. The CDR3 is CASSWDSSGTEAFF. The CDR3 nucleotides are TGTGCCAGCAGCTGGGACAGTTCCGGCACTGAAGCTTTCTTT.